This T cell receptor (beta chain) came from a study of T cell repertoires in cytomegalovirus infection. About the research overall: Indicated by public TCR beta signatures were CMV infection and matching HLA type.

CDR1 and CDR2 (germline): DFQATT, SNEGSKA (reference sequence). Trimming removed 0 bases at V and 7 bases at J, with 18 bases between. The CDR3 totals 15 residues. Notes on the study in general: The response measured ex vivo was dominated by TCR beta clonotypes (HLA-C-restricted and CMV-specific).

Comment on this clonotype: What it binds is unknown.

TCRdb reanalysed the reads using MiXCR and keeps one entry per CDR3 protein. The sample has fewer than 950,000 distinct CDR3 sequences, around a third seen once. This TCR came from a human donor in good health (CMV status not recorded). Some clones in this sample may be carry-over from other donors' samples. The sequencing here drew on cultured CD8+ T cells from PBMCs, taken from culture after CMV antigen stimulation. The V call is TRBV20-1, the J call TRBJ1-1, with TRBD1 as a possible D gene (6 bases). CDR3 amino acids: CSARDIGGLTNEAFF. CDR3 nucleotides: TGCAGTGCTAGAGATATCGGGGGCCTAACGAATGAAGCTTTCTTT.